Described below is a single TCR beta chain sequence and its context. What it recognizes is unknown. The data stem from a study of T cell responses to AZD1222 COVID-19 vaccine. General study findings and limits: Unmutated regions of variants are reportedly targeted by nearly half of spike-specific TCRs.

This table comes from immunoSEQ multiplex PCR, and its TCRdb copy is limited to in-frame clones, with some not included. The data contain 150,000 or so clones, approximately 90% of them singletons. The CDR3 covers 16 residues. From germline, CDR1 is LGHDT and CDR2 YNNKEL (reference sequence). Trimming took 4 bases from V and 1 from J, leaving 16 bases between them. The source was peripheral blood, collected on day 0 of AZD1222 vaccination. The clonotype comes from an adult in good health. The J gene is TRBJ1-1, the V gene TRBV3-1 (or the pseudogene TRBV3-2); D possibly corresponds to TRBD1 (6 bases). The CDR3 reads CASSPLEQGGNTEAFF. In DNA form, the CDR3 reads TGTGCCAGCAGCCCCCTAGAACAGGGCGGGAACACTGAAGCTTTCTTT.